This T cell receptor beta chain was captured in a study of Ad26.COV2.S vaccination and SARS-CoV-2 variants. The study, taken as a whole, reports: Breadth of non-spike TCRs did not differ between vaccinees and placebo recipients. Analytic work on TCR breadth and depth might have understated the full extent of total T cell responses. Vaccinated individuals (as opposed to placebo recipients) had higher spike-specific TCR breadth.

The method was immunoSEQ multiplex PCR; TCRdb's version includes in-frame clones alone and lacks a portion of them. The table shows approximately 340,000 clones, with roughly nine tenths occurring only once. On this clone itself: Its antigen is currently unknown.

The receptor's source is a human donor who had recovered from COVID-19. Source: peripheral blood, taken after recovery from COVID-19.

CDR3 residues: CASRGQEQFF. CDR3 nucleotide sequence: TGCGCCAGCAGGGGACAGGAGCAGTTCTTC. This sequence joins TRBV10-2 and TRBJ2-1, with TRBD1 matching over 7 bases. CDR1 is WSHSY and CDR2 is SAAADI in the germline V gene. This CDR3 has 10 residues. V was pared by 6 bases and J by 10 bases, with 0 bases of the junction left unmatched.